The text below deals with one T cell receptor beta chain. What it binds is not known. cDNA synthesis used the whole RNA isolate, giving expressed TCRB sequences. The data were produced by immunoSEQ multiplex PCR, yet TCRdb's version contains in-frame clones alone and is incomplete. The sample records 900,000 or so clones, roughly 15% being singletons. Trimming pared 0 bases from V and 3 bases from J, leaving 10 bases between. Per germline, CDR1 SGHRS and CDR2 YFSETQ. The length of the CDR3 is 15 residues. This entry comes from a study of beta chain features in type 1 diabetes. General observations from the study: With patients and controls alike, PCR might favor shorter templates to an equal degree. When Type 1 diabetes patients were examined, their TCRB CDR3s proved moderately but significantly shorter in all four CD4+ subsets.

The sequencing sample was made of naive CD4+ T cells from blood. The J gene is TRBJ2-1, the V gene TRBV5-1; D gene uncertain. The receptor's source is a woman aged 18-29 years in good health. Written as DNA, the CDR3 is TGCGCCAGCAGCTTGGTGCCAGAGATCTACAATGAGCAGTTCTTC. Residues: CASSLVPEIYNEQFF.